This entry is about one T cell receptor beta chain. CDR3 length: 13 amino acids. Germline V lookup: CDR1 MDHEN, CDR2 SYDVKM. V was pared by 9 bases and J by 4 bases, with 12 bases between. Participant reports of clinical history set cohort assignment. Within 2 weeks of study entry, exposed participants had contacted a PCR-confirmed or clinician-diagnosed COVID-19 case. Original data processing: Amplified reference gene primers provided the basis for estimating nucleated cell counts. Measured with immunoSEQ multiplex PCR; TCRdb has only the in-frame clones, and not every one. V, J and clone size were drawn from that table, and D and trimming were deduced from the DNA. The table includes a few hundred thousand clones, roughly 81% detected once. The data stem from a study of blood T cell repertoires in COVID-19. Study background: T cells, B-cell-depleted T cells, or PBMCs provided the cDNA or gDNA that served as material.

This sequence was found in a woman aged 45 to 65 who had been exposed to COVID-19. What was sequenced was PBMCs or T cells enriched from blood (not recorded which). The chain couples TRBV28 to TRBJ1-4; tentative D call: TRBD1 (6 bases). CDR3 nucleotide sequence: TGTGCCAGTTTCACAGGGATTAATGAAAAACTGTTTTTT. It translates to CASFTGINEKLFF. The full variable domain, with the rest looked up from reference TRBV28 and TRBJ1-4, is DVKVTQSSRYLVKRTGEKVFLECVQDMDHENMFWYRQDPGLGLRLIYFSYDVKMKEKGDIPEGYSVSREKKERFSLILESASTNQTSMYLCASFTGINEKLFFGSGTQLSVL.